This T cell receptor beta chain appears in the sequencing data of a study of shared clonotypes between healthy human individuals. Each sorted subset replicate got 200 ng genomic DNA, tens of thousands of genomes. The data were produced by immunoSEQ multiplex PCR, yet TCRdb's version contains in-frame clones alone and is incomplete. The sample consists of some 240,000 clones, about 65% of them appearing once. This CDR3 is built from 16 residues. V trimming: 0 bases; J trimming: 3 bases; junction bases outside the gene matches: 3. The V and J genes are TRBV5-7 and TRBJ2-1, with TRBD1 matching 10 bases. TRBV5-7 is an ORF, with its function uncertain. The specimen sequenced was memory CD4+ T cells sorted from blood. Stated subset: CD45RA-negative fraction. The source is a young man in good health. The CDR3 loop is CASSLEGDRGYNEQFF. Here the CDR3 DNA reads TGTGCCAGCAGCTTGGAAGGGGACAGGGGCTACAATGAGCAGTTCTTC.